The T cell receptor (beta chain) described here comes from a study of CD8 T cells in ankylosing spondylitis. Whole-study findings and limits: Earlier studies detected some motif variants in reactive arthritis synovial fluid and blood. Typical of ankylosing spondylitis blood, it appeared, was a TCR beta motif of seven to nine highly homologous variants. Disease-linked clones were reportedly significantly enriched in matched ankylosing spondylitis synovial fluid.

Germline CDR1 reads SGHRS; CDR2 reads YFSETQ. Trimming left V 3 bases short and J 4 bases short, with 13 bases between. This CDR3 comprises 14 residues. Each CDR3 protein is one row after TCRdb ran MiXCR on the 5' RACE reads. The table lists 700,000 to 850,000 distinct CDR3 sequences, 10% to 15% of them singletons. A remark on this clonotype: Its target is unknown.

What was sequenced was blood, either unsorted or a sorted T cell fraction (not recorded which). The chain carries TRBV5-1 and TRBJ2-5; possible D gene TRBD2, 5 bases. This sequence was found in a male donor with ankylosing spondylitis. The CDR3 nucleotides read TGCGCCAGCAGCTCGAATCCGGGGTTAGAGACCCAGTACTTC. Protein product: CASSSNPGLETQYF. The entire variable domain, with the rest obtained from reference TRBV5-1 and TRBJ2-5, is as follows: KAGVTQTPRYLIKTRGQQVTLSCSPISGHRSVSWYQQTPGQGLQFLFEYFSETQRNKGNFPGRFSGRQFSNSRSEMNVSTLELGDSALYLCASSSNPGLETQYFGPGTRLLVL.